This note documents a single T cell receptor beta chain sequence. Its cognate antigen has yet to be identified. Per-base qualities were not stored, and no clone one base away is much larger. The data were obtained in a study of blood T cell repertoires in COVID-19 (dated by TCRdb to the early 2020s). With regard to the full study: Samples from collaborators originated in the United States, Italy and Spain and spanned both the acute and convalescent phases of COVID-19. The material from the prospective study consisted of cDNA or gDNA derived from T cells, B-cell-depleted T cells, or PBMCs. Deeply sampled blood TCRbeta repertoires from subjects exposed to, actively infected with, or recovered from COVID-19 were included in the dataset. The repertoires were released in a freely available public database intended as a resource for research on the immune response to SARS-CoV-2. Samples came from the ongoing ImmuneRACE study (first 160 participants) plus 1,254 subjects from 6 global collaborators. Sample metadata almost always included a de-identified subject ID, COVID-19 status, age in years and sex. Where available, HLA class I and class II types were taken from metadata supplied by the sample provider and were not determined by assay-based typing. Overall results and qualifications from the work: The quantity of clinical and demographic metadata differed by source and by participant and was supplied without curation.

The immunoSEQ Assay, a bias-controlled multiplex PCR, was used to amplify TCRbeta CDR3 regions from genomic DNA. The study's processing was this. The number of nucleated cells in each sample was estimated from the amplification of reference gene primers within the assay. Sequence reads were collapsed and filtered to measure the absolute abundance of every unique TCRbeta CDR3 rearrangement. For each sample, productive Simpson clonality was calculated by taking the square root of Simpson's diversity index across productive rearrangements. TCRdb mirrors the immuneACCESS table, restricted to in-frame sequences. Some clones are absent from its copies; in checked studies, under half trace to an unresolved V gene, and the reason for the others is unknown. V, J and clone size reflect that table, while D and trimming were determined from the DNA. The sample contains over 350,000 clones, around 90% of them found a single time. Clones ranked in the top ten supply roughly 1.9% of the sample.

Enrolling through a virtual design, the prospective study's participants ranged in age from about 18 to 89 years and lived across roughly 23 United States geographic areas. Cohort assignment in the prospective study relied on participant-reported clinical history from a screening survey and a study questionnaire. Each participant in the prospective study had whole blood, serum and a nasopharyngeal or oropharyngeal swab collected by mobile phlebotomists. Additional blood draws and questionnaires over an approximately two-month period could optionally be provided by prospective study participants. Prospective study blood samples were shipped either frozen or at room temperature before DNA extraction. Reading from cysteine to phenylalanine, the CDR3 counts 16 amino acids. The read is trimmed to its CDR3 DNA, 48 bases read in frame from base 1. V has 5 bases trimmed and J has 1 base trimmed; junction bases matching no gene number 3. CDR1 and CDR2 were assigned from the germline V gene as SGHTA and FQGNSA.

This sequence was found in a woman younger than 35 with acute COVID-19. The sequencing sample was made of PBMCs or T cells enriched from blood (not recorded which). The chain employs TRBV7-2 and TRBJ2-2, with 11 bases in between that match TRBD2. The DNA sequence reads TGTGCCAGCAGCCCCGGACTAGCGGGGAACACCGGGGAGCTGTTTTTT. Its protein is CASSPGLAGNTGELFF.